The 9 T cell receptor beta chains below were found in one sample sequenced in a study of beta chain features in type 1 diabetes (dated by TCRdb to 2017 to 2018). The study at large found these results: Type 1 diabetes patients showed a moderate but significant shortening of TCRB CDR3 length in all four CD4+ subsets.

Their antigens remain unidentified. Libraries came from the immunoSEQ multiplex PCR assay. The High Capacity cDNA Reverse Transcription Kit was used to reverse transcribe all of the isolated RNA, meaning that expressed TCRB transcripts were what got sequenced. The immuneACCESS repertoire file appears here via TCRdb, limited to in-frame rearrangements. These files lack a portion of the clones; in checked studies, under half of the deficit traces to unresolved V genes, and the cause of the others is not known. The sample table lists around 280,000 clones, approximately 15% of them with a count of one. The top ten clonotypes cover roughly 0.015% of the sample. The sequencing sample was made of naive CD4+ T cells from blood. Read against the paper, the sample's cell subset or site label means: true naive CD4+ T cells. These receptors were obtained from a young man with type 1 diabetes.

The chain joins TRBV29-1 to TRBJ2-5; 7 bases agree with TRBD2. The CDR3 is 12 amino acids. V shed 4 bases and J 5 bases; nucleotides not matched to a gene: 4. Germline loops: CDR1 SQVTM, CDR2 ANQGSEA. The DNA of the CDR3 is TGCAGCGTTGGATGGGGGGGGGAGACCCAGTACTTC. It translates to CSVGWGGETQYF.

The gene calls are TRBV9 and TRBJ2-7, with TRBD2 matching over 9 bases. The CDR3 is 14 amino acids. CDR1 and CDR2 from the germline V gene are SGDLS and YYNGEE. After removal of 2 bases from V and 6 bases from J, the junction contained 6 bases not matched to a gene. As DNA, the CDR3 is TGTGCCAGCAGCGTGGGGACTAGCCCCCTCGAGCAGTACTTC. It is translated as CASSVGTSPLEQYF.

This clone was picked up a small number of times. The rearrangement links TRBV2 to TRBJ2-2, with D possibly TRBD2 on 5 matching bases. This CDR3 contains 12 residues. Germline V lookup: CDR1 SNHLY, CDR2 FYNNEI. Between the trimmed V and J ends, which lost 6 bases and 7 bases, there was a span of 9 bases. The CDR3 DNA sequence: TGTGCCAGCAGCGACGACTACGGGGAGCTGTTTTTT. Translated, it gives CASSDDYGELFF. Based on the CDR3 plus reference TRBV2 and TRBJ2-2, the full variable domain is EPEVTQTPSHQVTQMGQEVILRCVPISNHLYFYWYRQILGQKVEFLVSFYNNEISEKSEIFDDQFSVERPDGSNFTLKIRSTKLEDSAMYFCASSDDYGELFFGEGSRLTVL.

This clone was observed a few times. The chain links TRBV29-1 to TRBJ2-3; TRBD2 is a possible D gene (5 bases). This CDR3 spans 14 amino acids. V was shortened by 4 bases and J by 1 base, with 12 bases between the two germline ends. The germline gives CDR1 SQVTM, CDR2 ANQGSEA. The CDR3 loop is CSVGRRIGTDTQYF. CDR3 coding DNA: TGCAGCGTTGGGAGGCGGATTGGCACAGATACGCAGTATTTT.

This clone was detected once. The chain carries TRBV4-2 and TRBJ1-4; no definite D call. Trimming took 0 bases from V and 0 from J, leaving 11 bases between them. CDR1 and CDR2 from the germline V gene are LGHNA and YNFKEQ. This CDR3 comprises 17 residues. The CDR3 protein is CASSQDAGRATNEKLFF. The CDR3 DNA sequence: TGTGCCAGCAGCCAAGACGCGGGCCGGGCAACTAATGAAAAACTGTTTTTT.

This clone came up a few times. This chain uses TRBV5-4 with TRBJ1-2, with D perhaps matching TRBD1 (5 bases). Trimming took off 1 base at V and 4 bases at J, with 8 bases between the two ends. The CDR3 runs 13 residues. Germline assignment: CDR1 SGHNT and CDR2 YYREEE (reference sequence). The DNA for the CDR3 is TGTGCCAGCAGCTTGTCTCAGGGCTATGGCTACACCTTC. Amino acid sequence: CASSLSQGYGYTF.

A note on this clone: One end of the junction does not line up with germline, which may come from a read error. This CDR3 is CAGTGLYGYTF. The CDR3 DNA reads TGTGCCGGGACAGGTCTCTATGGCTACACCTTC. The rearrangement links TRBV29-1 to TRBJ1-2; 8 bases line up with TRBD1. The CDR3 sequence is 11 residues long. Germline-derived CDR1 and CDR2 are SQVTM and ANQGSEA. The complete variable domain, with remaining parts taken from reference TRBV29-1 and TRBJ1-2, reads SAVISQKPSRDICQRGTSLTIQCQVDSQVTMMFWYRQQPGQSLTLIATANQGSEATYESGFVIDKFPISRPNLTFSTLTVSNMSPEDSSIYLCAGTGLYGYTFGSGTRLTVV.

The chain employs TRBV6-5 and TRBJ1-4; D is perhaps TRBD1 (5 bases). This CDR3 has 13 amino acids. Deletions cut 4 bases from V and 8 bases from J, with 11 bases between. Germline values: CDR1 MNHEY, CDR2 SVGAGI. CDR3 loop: CASSWTNREKLFF. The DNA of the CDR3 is TGTGCCAGCAGTTGGACTAACAGGGAAAAACTGTTTTTT.

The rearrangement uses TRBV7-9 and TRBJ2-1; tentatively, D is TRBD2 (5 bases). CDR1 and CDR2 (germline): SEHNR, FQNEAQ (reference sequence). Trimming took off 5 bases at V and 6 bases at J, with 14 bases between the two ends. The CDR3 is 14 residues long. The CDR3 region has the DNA TGTGCCAGCAGCCCCGGACTGCGTGGCAATGAGCAGTTCTTC. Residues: CASSPGLRGNEQFF.